Below, 13 T cell receptor beta chains from the same sample are listed, as sequenced in a study of read filtering for tumor transcriptome and immune sequencing. This library used roughly 400 ng RNA and molecular barcoded adaptors spanning alpha/delta and beta/gamma chains. TCRdb used MiXCR to reprocess the reads, holding one entry per CDR3 protein. The top ten hold 45% of the sample, which has about 60,000 distinct CDR3 sequences, roughly 13% seen once. Sequencing was carried out using a population of CD138-negative cells sorted from bone marrow. The origin of the receptors is a donor aged 40 or over with multiple myeloma.

Concerning this clonotype itself: This may come from a read error, since a much larger clone is one base off. This chain uses TRBV30 with TRBJ2-2, with D perhaps given as TRBD1 or TRBD2 (6 bases each). Germline CDR1 is GTSNPN and CDR2 is SVGIG (reference sequence). This CDR3 is built from 14 residues. V was pared by 1 base and J by 6 bases, with 12 bases between. The CDR3 nucleotides are TGTGCCTGGAGTGACGGGGGCCCCCCCGGGGAGCTGTTTTTT. Its translation is CAWSDGGPPGELFF.

This clonotype was seen many times. The chain joins TRBV2 to TRBJ1-4; D unresolved. Per the germline V gene, CDR1 is SNHLY and CDR2 is FYNNEI. Trimming shortened V by 4 bases and J by 7 bases, and 10 bases separated the two germline ends. The CDR3 has 13 residues. The CDR3 loop is CASSVGQVEKLFF. CDR3 in DNA: TGTGCCAGCAGTGTTGGCCAGGTTGAAAAACTGTTTTTT.

This clonotype was counted only a few times. The rearrangement uses TRBV29-1 and TRBJ2-1, with 10 positions matching TRBD2. With 4 bases clipped from V and 6 bases from J, the junction kept 6 bases outside the gene matches. This CDR3 has 14 amino acids. The V gene's germline CDR1 is SQVTM and CDR2 ANQGSEA. The CDR3 DNA sequence: TGCAGCGTTGCTGTATGGACTAGCGGCAATGAGCAGTTCTTC. Translating it yields CSVAVWTSGNEQFF.

The sample holds a few counts of this clonotype. A read error is possible here, since a much larger clone lies one base away. The CDR3 spells CASSLSGIEQFF. The CDR3 DNA follows: TGTGCCAGCAGCTTGTCGGGGATTGAGCAGTTCTTC. The V gene is TRBV7-3, the J gene TRBJ2-1; D is possibly TRBD2 (5 bases). Trimming cost V 3 bases and J 9 bases, with 9 bases left between them. The germline gives CDR1 SGHTA, CDR2 FQGTGA. The CDR3 spans 12 residues.

This clonotype was seen ten or more times. The chain is built from TRBV7-9 and TRBJ1-1; unclear D gene. V was trimmed by 4 bases and J by 10 bases, leaving 16 bases between them. There are 13 residues in the CDR3. Germline values: CDR1 SEHNR, CDR2 FQNEAQ (reference sequence). CDR3 nucleotide sequence: TGTGCCAGCAGCTACACCGTGGGCCTGGGAGCTTTCTTT. Translated: CASSYTVGLGAFF.

The V call is TRBV5-1, the J call TRBJ1-1; possible D gene TRBD1, 6 bases. V was trimmed by 4 bases and J by 1 base, leaving 11 bases between them. The CDR3 is 14 residues long. Germline V gene lookup returns CDR1 SGHRS and CDR2 YFSETQ. The CDR3 here is CASSTGQANTEAFF. DNA for the CDR3: TGCGCCAGCAGCACGGGACAAGCGAACACTGAAGCTTTCTTT.

J is TRBJ2-7 and V is TRBV7-9; 7 bases align to TRBD1. Germline assignment: CDR1 SEHNR and CDR2 FQNEAQ (reference sequence). The CDR3 extends over 14 amino acids. The V segment lost 4 bases and the J segment 3 bases; nucleotides outside the gene matches: 6. CDR3 in amino acids: CASSSGQSYYEQYF. CDR3 coding DNA: TGTGCCAGCAGCTCGGGACAGAGCTACTACGAGCAGTACTTC.

There are many counts of this clonotype. The J gene is TRBJ2-2, the V gene TRBV29-1; TRBD1 aligns across 8 bases. Germline values: CDR1 SQVTM, CDR2 ANQGSEA. The CDR3 loop spans 14 amino acids. Losses at the gene ends were 7 bases for V and 3 bases for J; bases not matched to a gene: 7. The CDR3 sequence: CSAAGGVHTGELFF. The CDR3 bases are TGCAGCGCCGCAGGGGGCGTGCACACCGGGGAGCTGTTTTTT.

This clonotype has a count of ten or more. J is TRBJ2-5 and V is TRBV20-1; the D gene is possibly TRBD2 (6 bases). The germline gives CDR1 DFQATT, CDR2 SNEGSKA (reference sequence). The CDR3 is 12 residues long. V lost 5 bases and J lost 2, with 9 bases in between. The CDR3 loop is CSAHGGQETQYF. In nucleotides, the CDR3 is TGCAGTGCTCACGGGGGTCAAGAGACCCAGTACTTC.

This clonotype was counted at least ten times. This CDR3 is CASSLLYEQYF. DNA of the CDR3: TGTGCCAGCAGCCTTCTCTACGAGCAGTACTTC. The rearrangement uses TRBV28 and TRBJ2-7; D ambiguous. V was shortened by 6 bases and J by 3 bases, with 6 bases between the two germline ends. Germline assignment: CDR1 MDHEN and CDR2 SYDVKM. This CDR3 region has 11 residues.

This clonotype was observed at least ten times. The rearrangement uses TRBV29-1 and TRBJ2-7; 8 positions agree with TRBD2. Per the germline V gene, CDR1 is SQVTM and CDR2 is ANQGSEA. The ends lost 4 bases at V and 6 bases at J; junction bases unmatched: 5. This CDR3 is 12 amino acids long. This CDR3 reads CSVGAGGGEQYF. The CDR3 nucleotides are TGCAGCGTTGGGGCGGGAGGTGGCGAGCAGTACTTC.

This clonotype was seen many times. The chain joins TRBV7-2 to TRBJ1-5; D is perhaps TRBD1 (5 bases). Germline CDR1 is SGHTA and CDR2 is FQGNSA. This CDR3 spans 15 amino acids. Trimming took off 1 base at V and 4 bases at J, with 11 bases between the two ends. CDR3 sequence: CASSLGGVGNQPQHF. The CDR3 DNA follows: TGTGCCAGCAGCTTAGGGGGGGTAGGGAATCAGCCCCAGCATTTT.

As for this clonotype: One base away lies a much larger clone, so this may be a sequencing read error. J is TRBJ2-3 and V is TRBV6-1; D gene ambiguous. Gene TRBJ1-5 matches the end of the DNA better, so the J call may be wrong. Germline CDR1 MNHNS, CDR2 SASEGT. The CDR3 sequence is 11 residues long. The CDR3 DNA reads as TGTGCCACCCTAGGCGGGGATACGCAGCATTTT. Translation: CATLGGDTQHF.